This TCR beta chain derives from a study of blood T cell repertoires in COVID-19 (TCRdb year 2020). About the study as a whole: Samples from collaborators originated in the United States, Italy and Spain and spanned both the acute and convalescent phases of COVID-19. The material from the prospective study consisted of cDNA or gDNA derived from T cells, B-cell-depleted T cells, or PBMCs. Subjects who had been exposed to COVID-19, were actively infected with it, or had recovered from it provided the deeply sampled blood TCRbeta repertoires that made up the dataset. The repertoires were released in a freely available public database meant as a resource for research on the immune response to SARS-CoV-2. The samples were drawn from the first 160 participants of the ongoing ImmuneRACE study and from more than 1,000 subjects provided by 6 global collaborators. A de-identified subject ID, COVID-19 status, age in years and sex were almost always included in the sample metadata. HLA class I and class II types, where available, came from metadata supplied by the sample provider rather than from assay-based typing.

A word on this clone: No cognate antigen has been identified for it. No much larger clonotype is one base removed from it; base qualities were not supplied.

Study-wide conclusions, independent of this receptor: The amount of clinical and demographic metadata varied by source and participant and was provided uncurated.

As encoded in the germline V gene, CDR1 is LGHNA while CDR2 is YSLEER. V loses 4 bases, J loses 5 bases, and the germline ends lie 8 bases apart. The CDR3 runs 13 amino acids, cysteine and phenylalanine included. CDR3 DNA is the only sequence kept; it has 39 bases, read in frame from the first base. Each collaborating institution followed its own protocols to collect whole blood in K2EDTA tubes. For TCRbeta analysis, collaborators shipped samples as frozen whole blood, isolated PBMCs, or DNA extracted from either of those sample types. TCRbeta CDR3 regions were amplified from genomic DNA using the immunoSEQ Assay, a bias-controlled multiplex PCR. In the original analysis: Nucleated cell counts per sample were estimated from amplification of reference gene primers within the assay. To quantify the absolute abundance of each unique TCRbeta CDR3 rearrangement, sequence reads were collapsed and filtered. For each sample, productive Simpson clonality was calculated as the square root of Simpson's diversity index over productive rearrangements. Here the immuneACCESS table is served through TCRdb, limited to in-frame sequences with V and J called. Missing clones are a known gap in these copies; in checked studies unresolved V genes cover under half, and the rest lacks a known reason. V and J calls and clone size are given by that table; D and trimming were obtained from the DNA. The sample includes 120,000 to 150,000 clones, with roughly 84% observed a single time. The ten largest clones capture roughly 34% of the sample.

This sequence uses TRBV4-3 and TRBJ1-4, with the D gene uncertain. Input material: peripheral blood. This TCR came from a human donor in a cohort sampled during active COVID-19. In nucleotides, the sequence is TGCGCCAGCAGCCCACATGGCAATGAAAAACTGTTTTTT. Translated, this gives CASSPHGNEKLFF.